These 13 T cell receptor beta chains were all obtained from the same sample, sequenced in a study of T cells in Graves' hyperthyroidism and ophthalmopathy. RNA transcripts were the template for amplifying TCR beta CDR3 regions. The HTBI primer set drove a first-round RT-PCR of the TCR CDR3. TCRdb redid the calling of the multiplex PCR reads with MiXCR, one entry per CDR3 protein. The table records about 570,000 distinct CDR3 sequences, around 15% of them present only once. Sequencing was carried out using blood. The source of these receptors is a woman aged 40 to 50 with Graves' hyperthyroidism.

The chain uses TRBV25-1 and TRBJ2-3; possibly TRBD1 or TRBD2 for D (5 bases each). Germline V gene sequence: CDR1 MGHDK, CDR2 SYGVNS. The CDR3 is made up of 14 amino acids. The V end was cut by 4 bases, the J end by 7 bases, with 15 bases between. CDR3 amino acids: CASSAGQLLNTQYF. Written as DNA, the CDR3 is TGTGCCAGCAGTGCGGGGCAGCTTCTAAATACGCAGTATTTT.

In this sample, this clonotype turned up many times. The J gene is TRBJ1-2, the V gene TRBV2, with 11 bases matching TRBD1. The CDR3 is made up of 15 amino acids. The germline CDR1 and CDR2 sequences are SNHLY and FYNNEI. With 8 bases clipped from V and 6 bases from J, the junction kept 11 bases outside the gene matches. The CDR3 DNA reads TGTGCCAGCGGCCTTCGCGGGACAGGGGGGCATGGCTACACCTTC. It specifies CASGLRGTGGHGYTF.

The table lists this clonotype with many counts. The V call is TRBV12-3 or TRBV12-4, the J call TRBJ2-2, with 8 bases that match TRBD1. V shed 5 bases, J shed 0 bases, and the junction held 8 bases outside the gene matches. The CDR3 runs 17 residues. CDR3 coding DNA: TGTGCCAGCAGTGGGAGAATGGACAGGGCGAACACCGGGGAGCTGTTTTTT. It is translated as CASSGRMDRANTGELFF.

The chain recombines TRBV3-1 with TRBJ2-1; 11 bases are a match to TRBD2. This CDR3 is 17 amino acids long. V trimming: 0 bases; J trimming: 6 bases; junction bases outside the gene matches: 7. Germline CDR1 LGHDT, CDR2 YNNKEL (reference sequence). CDR3 coding DNA: TGTGCCAGCAGCCAAGACGCCGGGCTAGCGGGAGGCAATGAGCAGTTCTTC. Amino acids: CASSQDAGLAGGNEQFF.

The chain recombines TRBV20-1 with TRBJ1-2; no reliable D call. There are 11 residues in the CDR3. Per the germline V gene, CDR1 is DFQATT and CDR2 is SNEGSKA (reference sequence). The germline V and J ends were trimmed by 3 bases and 6 bases, with 8 bases remaining between them. For the CDR3, the DNA is TGCAGTGCTAGTTGGGGAAATGGCTACACCTTC. This encodes CSASWGNGYTF.

This clonotype was observed many times. The chain has TRBV5-8 and TRBJ2-5, with D perhaps TRBD2 (5 bases). The V and J ends lost 4 bases and 5 bases respectively, with 12 bases between them. CDR3 length: 13 residues. Germline-derived CDR1 and CDR2 are SGHTS and YDEGEE. The CDR3 DNA is TGTGCCAGCAGCGTTAGCCGAGGGGAGACCCAGTACTTC. It specifies CASSVSRGETQYF.

This clonotype was counted ten times or more. The chain couples TRBV7-8 to TRBJ2-7; 12 bases map to TRBD2. CDR3 size: 16 residues. In germline, CDR1 is SGHVS, CDR2 FQNEAQ. With V trimmed by 5 bases and J by 4 bases, 9 bases remained unmatched. CDR3 residues: CASSVGLLAGGYEQYF. CDR3 nucleotide sequence: TGTGCCAGCAGCGTCGGCCTCCTAGCGGGAGGGTACGAGCAGTACTTC.

With respect to this clonotype: A read error may be the cause here, since a much bigger clone is one base away. The chain couples TRBV6-1 to TRBJ2-7; tentative D call: TRBD2 (7 bases). This CDR3 is built from 13 residues. Germline loops: CDR1 MNHNS, CDR2 SASEGT. Between the trimmed V and J ends, which lost 8 bases and 7 bases, there was a span of 18 bases. Here the CDR3 reads CASREDRAREQYF. The CDR3 coding sequence is TGTGCCAGCCGGGAGGACAGAGCCAGGGAGCAGTACTTC.

This clonotype was counted at least ten times. The chain combines TRBV2 with TRBJ2-7; 10 nucleotides line up with TRBD1. The CDR3 length is 16 residues. Losses at the gene ends were 2 bases for V and 7 bases for J; bases not matched to a gene: 11. Germline V gives CDR1 SNHLY, CDR2 FYNNEI. This CDR3 is CASSESMRQGAGEQYF. DNA for the CDR3: TGTGCCAGCAGTGAATCTATGAGACAGGGGGCTGGAGAGCAGTACTTC.

The V gene is TRBV28, the J gene TRBJ2-3, with 7 bases aligning to TRBD1. V gave up 6 bases and J gave up 6 bases; unmatched junction bases: 9. The CDR3 totals 14 residues. Germline V gene lookup returns CDR1 MDHEN and CDR2 SYDVKM. The DNA for the CDR3 is TGTGCCAGCAGCTTAAAAGGGGGCTTGGATACGCAGTATTTT. This translates into CASSLKGGLDTQYF.

The chain employs TRBV20-1 and TRBJ2-7; D could derive from TRBD1 or TRBD2 (6 bases each). V dropped 7 bases and J dropped 6 bases, with 13 bases sitting between them. The CDR3 length is 11 residues. Germline V gives CDR1 DFQATT, CDR2 SNEGSKA (reference sequence). CDR3 DNA: TGCAGTGACCTACAGGGAGGCGAGCAGTACTTC. This translates into CSDLQGGEQYF.

This clonotype was seen many times. In nucleotides, the CDR3 is TGTGCCAGCAGCCAAGCCCTAGCGGGAGCCGGATACGAGCAGTACTTC. It codes for CASSQALAGAGYEQYF. This rearrangement joins TRBV3-1 to TRBJ2-7; TRBD2 matches 10 bases. In germline, CDR1 is LGHDT, CDR2 YNNKEL (reference sequence). The J segment lost 4 bases and the V segment lost 1 base, leaving 7 bases of the junction unmatched. The length of the CDR3 is 16 residues.

This clonotype was picked up many times. The V call is TRBV5-1, the J call TRBJ1-6; weak D call: TRBD1 (6 bases). Germline CDR1 and CDR2: SGHRS and YFSETQ. The CDR3 spans 14 residues. V lost 2 bases to trimming and J lost 9 bases, with 12 bases between them. CDR3 DNA: TGCGCCAGCAGCTTCACAGGGTCTGGTTCACCCCTCCACTTT. Residues: CASSFTGSGSPLHF. The whole variable domain, remainder taken from reference TRBV5-1 and TRBJ1-6, is KAGVTQTPRYLIKTRGQQVTLSCSPISGHRSVSWYQQTPGQGLQFLFEYFSETQRNKGNFPGRFSGRQFSNSRSEMNVSTLELGDSALYLCASSFTGSGSPLHFGNGTRLTVT.